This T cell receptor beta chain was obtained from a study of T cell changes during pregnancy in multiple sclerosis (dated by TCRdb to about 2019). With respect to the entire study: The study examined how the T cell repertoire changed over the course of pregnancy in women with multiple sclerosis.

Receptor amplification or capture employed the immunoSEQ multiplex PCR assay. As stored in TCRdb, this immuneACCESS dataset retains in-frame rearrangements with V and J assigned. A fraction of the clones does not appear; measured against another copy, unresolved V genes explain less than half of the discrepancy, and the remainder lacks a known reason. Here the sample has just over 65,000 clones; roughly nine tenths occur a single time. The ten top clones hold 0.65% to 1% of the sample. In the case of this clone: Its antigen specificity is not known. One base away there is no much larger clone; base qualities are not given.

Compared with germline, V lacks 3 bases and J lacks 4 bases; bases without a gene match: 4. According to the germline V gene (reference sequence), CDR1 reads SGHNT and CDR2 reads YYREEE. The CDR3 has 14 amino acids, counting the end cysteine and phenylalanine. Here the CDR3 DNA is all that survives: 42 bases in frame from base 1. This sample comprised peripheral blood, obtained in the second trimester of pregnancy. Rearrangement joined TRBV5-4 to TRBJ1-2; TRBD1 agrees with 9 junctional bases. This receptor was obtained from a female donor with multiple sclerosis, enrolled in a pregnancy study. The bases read TGTGCCAGCAGCTCGACAGGGGGTAGCTATGGCTACACCTTC. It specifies CASSSTGGSYGYTF.